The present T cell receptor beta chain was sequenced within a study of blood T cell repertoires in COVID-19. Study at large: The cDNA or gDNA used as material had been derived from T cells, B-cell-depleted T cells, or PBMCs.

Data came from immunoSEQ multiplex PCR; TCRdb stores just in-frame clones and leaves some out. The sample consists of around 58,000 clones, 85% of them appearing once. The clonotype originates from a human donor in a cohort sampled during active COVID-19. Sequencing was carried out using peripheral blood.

CDR3 nucleotide sequence: TGTGCCAGCAGCTTGGTTGGGACAGGGGGAGGGGGCTACACCTTC. It encodes CASSLVGTGGGGYTF. This chain joins TRBV5-6 and TRBJ1-2; 11 bases are shared with TRBD1. This CDR3 region has 15 residues. V lost 0 bases and J lost 8; bases outside the gene matches: 6. Germline V lookup: CDR1 SGHDT, CDR2 YYEEEE.